The rows below give T cell receptor beta chains drawn from one sample of a study of early T cells in non-severe SARS-CoV-2 infection. TCRdb passed the 5' RACE reads through MiXCR, listing each CDR3 protein once. The sample lists more than 80,000 distinct CDR3 sequences, 15% to 20% occurring once. Material: whole blood. These receptors were taken from an adult who was a healthcare worker with PCR-confirmed SARS-CoV-2 infection or an uninfected control (not recorded which). The CDR3 runs from the conserved cysteine through the conserved F or W.

TRBV2 | CASGQGGQETQYF
TRBV6-5 | CASRNFGTMDIQYF
TRBV19 | CASSITGKLRTGELFF
TRBV29-1 | CSVEEAPHVGDTQYF
TRBV24-1 | CATSDYPSGGAYNEQFF
TRBV29-1 | CSVEGETSYEQYF
TRBV29-1 | CSVTPISYEQYF
TRBV11-2 | CASSLYSDGELFF
TRBV18 | CASSSDRDQPQHF
TRBV12-3/TRBV12-4 | CASTQGPPRIGSPLHF
TRBV7-9 | CASSPLHRPSGRVYEQYF
TRBV7-9 | CASSLEGNRKAKNIQYF
TRBV6-5 | CASSYQILGNTEAFF
TRBV19 | CASSIQQGRYGYTF
TRBV20-1 | CSARPPGKGISEQFF
TRBV24-1 | CATRKGDGYGYTF
TRBV7-8 | CASSLGADSRTDTQYF
TRBV6-5 | CASSPTSAGSGGYHETQYF
TRBV28 | CASRPGTADNEQFF
TRBV4-3 | CASSQAAQGQDDNSPLHF
TRBV29-1 | CSVAAYNEQFF
TRBV7-2 | CASSFFSGPGNEQFF
TRBV7-2 | CASQTSGKDEQFF
TRBV28 | CASTGRPNTEAFF
TRBV2 | CASSEDEWGRETQYF
TRBV27 | CASSHRGMGTEAFF
TRBV21-1 | CASSGTDVSNQPQHF
TRBV10-3 | CAISRVNTEAFF
TRBV12-3/TRBV12-4 | CASSMSGTVTYEQYF
TRBV12-5 | CASGLVAQETQYF
TRBV12-3/TRBV12-4 | CASSPDRLHEQYF
TRBV14 | CASSQVWGLETQYF
TRBV19 | CASSAGWGTKGNQPQHF
TRBV28 | CASIKDSYQEAFF
TRBV6-6 | CASSSGTTEAFF
TRBV18 | CASSPISEYEQYF
TRBV28 | CASSTGARFAF
TRBV12-3/TRBV12-4 | CASSLVTIPGPTYF
TRBV7-6 | CASSTSHTNNYEQYF
TRBV7-9 | CASSLGAGGHQPQHF
TRBV7-9 | CASSSRAGYEQYF
TRBV7-9 | CASVVAGAYTDTQYF
TRBV29-1 | CSVWTSGAYEQYF
TRBV20-1 | CSARAFLNGDTEAFF
TRBV5-4 | CASSLFDRPNTEAFF
TRBV9 | CASSVALGVPYNEQFF
TRBV5-6 | CASSFVLTLTYEQYF
TRBV9 | CASSATGYSNQPQHF